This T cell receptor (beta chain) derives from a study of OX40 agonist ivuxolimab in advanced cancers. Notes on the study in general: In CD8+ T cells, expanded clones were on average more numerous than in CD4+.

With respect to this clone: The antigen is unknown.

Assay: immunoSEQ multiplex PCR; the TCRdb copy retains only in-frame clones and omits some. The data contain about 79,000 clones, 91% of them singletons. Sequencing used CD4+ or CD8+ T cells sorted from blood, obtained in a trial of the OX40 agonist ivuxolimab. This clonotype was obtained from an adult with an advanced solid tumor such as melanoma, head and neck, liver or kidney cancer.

CDR3 bases: TGTGCCAGCAGCTTAACCAGCGGGGAGAGTCCCTACAATGAGCAGTTCTTC. Protein: CASSLTSGESPYNEQFF. The rearrangement uses TRBV7-3 and TRBJ2-1; TRBD2 matches at 7 bases. Losses at the gene ends were 0 bases for V and 2 bases for J; bases not matched to a gene: 7. CDR1 SGHTA and CDR2 FQGTGA come from the germline V gene. The CDR3 length is 17 residues.